These 9 T cell receptor beta chains share one sample of origin, sequenced in a study of T cell responses to AZD1222 COVID-19 vaccine. The protocol was immunoSEQ multiplex PCR, while the TCRdb copy is restricted to in-frame clones and leaves out a portion. This table has about 170,000 clones, 85% to 95% appearing once. The sample consisted of peripheral blood, taken on day 0 of AZD1222 vaccination. The receptors come from an adult in good health.

This chain joins TRBV19 and TRBJ1-1; maybe TRBD1 (6 bases). The V gene's germline CDR1 is LNHDA and CDR2 SQIVND (reference sequence). The CDR3 consists of 13 residues. V was trimmed by 6 bases and J by 0 bases, leaving 8 bases between them. This CDR3 is CASSGTLNTEAFF. CDR3 bases: TGTGCCAGTAGCGGGACATTGAACACTGAAGCTTTCTTT. Looking up the rest from reference TRBV19 and TRBJ1-1 gives the full variable domain: DGGITQSPKYLFRKEGQNVTLSCEQNLNHDAMYWYRQDPGQGLRLIYYSQIVNDFQKGDIAEGYSVSREKKESFPLTVTSAQKNPTAFYLCASSGTLNTEAFFGQGTRLTVV.

The chain combines TRBV2 with TRBJ1-5; maybe TRBD1 (6 bases). With 6 bases removed from V and 4 bases from J, the gap between germline ends came to 13 bases. The length of the CDR3 is 14 residues. The germline gives CDR1 SNHLY, CDR2 FYNNEI. This CDR3 is CASSPWTVNQPQHF. For the CDR3, the DNA is TGTGCCAGCAGCCCATGGACAGTTAATCAGCCCCAGCATTTT.

The rearrangement uses TRBV13 and TRBJ2-1; 7 bases line up with TRBD2. The trim removed 6 bases at V and 7 bases at J, leaving 12 bases unmatched. CDR1 and CDR2 (germline): PRHDT, FYEKMQ (reference sequence). This CDR3 comprises 15 residues. The chain's CDR3 is CASSLRDYLANEQFF. DNA for the CDR3: TGTGCCAGCAGTCTTCGGGACTATCTAGCAAATGAGCAGTTCTTC.

CDR3 region: CAWSPISSGNTIYF. In DNA form, the CDR3 reads TGTGCCTGGAGTCCTATTAGCTCTGGAAACACCATATATTTT. The gene calls are TRBV30 and TRBJ1-3; no definite D call. Germline CDR1 is GTSNPN and CDR2 is SVGIG (reference sequence). Trimming removed 2 bases from V and 0 bases from J, with 8 bases in between. CDR3 length equals 14 residues.

V usage is TRBV11-2 and J usage is TRBJ1-3; D gene ambiguous. Germline CDR1 and CDR2: SGHAT and FQNNGV. This CDR3 has 13 residues. Trimming pared 4 bases from V and 2 bases from J, leaving 6 bases between. The CDR3 bases are TGTGCCAGCAGCTCCGCCCCTGGAAACACCATATATTTT. Its translation: CASSSAPGNTIYF.

The chain is built from TRBV5-1 and TRBJ1-5; D is unclear. V lost 2 bases to trimming and J lost 3 bases, with 12 bases between them. CDR3 length: 15 residues. Germline V gene lookup returns CDR1 SGHRS and CDR2 YFSETQ. The CDR3 nucleotides read TGCGCCAGCAGCTTAGACACACCCGACAATCAGCCCCAGCATTTT. It is translated as CASSLDTPDNQPQHF.

The V gene is TRBV3-1 (or the pseudogene TRBV3-2), the J gene TRBJ2-7; a weak D match, TRBD1 (5 bases). The CDR3 has 13 residues. The germline gives CDR1 LGHDT, CDR2 YNNKEL (reference sequence). V lost 5 bases and J 4 bases, leaving 12 bases between the germline ends. The CDR3: CASSVRDGYEQYF. DNA of the CDR3: TGTGCCAGCAGCGTCAGGGATGGTTACGAGCAGTACTTC.

This chain connects TRBV3-1 (or the pseudogene TRBV3-2) to TRBJ2-1, with 12 bases matching TRBD1. The junction had 7 bases not matched to a gene; V was cut back by 3 bases and J by 4 bases. This CDR3 comprises 17 residues. CDR1 is LGHDT, CDR2 YNNKEL, per germline (reference sequence). The CDR3 DNA follows: TGTGCCAGCAGCCATTCCGGGACAGGGGGCCGTTACAATGAGCAGTTCTTC. This codes for CASSHSGTGGRYNEQFF.

The chain has TRBV18 and TRBJ1-1; 8 bases fit TRBD1. Germline V gene data show CDR1 as KGHSH and CDR2 as LQKENI. This CDR3 is 15 amino acids long. After removal of 4 bases from V and 2 bases from J, the junction contained 6 bases not matched to a gene. CDR3 sequence: CASSQRQGFNTEAFF. As DNA, the CDR3 is TGTGCCAGCTCACAAAGACAGGGGTTTAACACTGAAGCTTTCTTT.